Listed below are T cell receptor beta chains from one sample, sequenced in a study of blood T cell repertoires in COVID-19. Data came from immunoSEQ multiplex PCR; TCRdb stores just in-frame clones and leaves some out. The sample has 250,000 or so clones, about 87% seen once. What was sequenced was peripheral blood. The receptors were gathered from a woman in her fifties or sixties with COVID-19, enrolled during active disease. Both conserved end residues are part of each CDR3. The order of the fields is V gene, D gene, clone size, J gene, CDR3 length, CDR3 DNA, CDR3 protein. The D gene is left open where the match is weak. Size tells how often a clone was seen (once, few, many) or the class of an expanded clone, and some rows leave it out.

V: TRBV7-3
D: TRBD1
size: few
J: TRBJ1-1
length: 14
DNA: TGTGCCAGCAGCTTAAGTACAGGGGCAACTGAAGCTTTCTTT
CDR3: CASSLSTGATEAFF

V: TRBV6-1
D: NA
size: NA
J: TRBJ1-2
length: 13
DNA: TGTGCCAGCAGTGAACAGGGGAACTATGGCTACACCTTC
CDR3: CASSEQGNYGYTF

V: TRBV7-8
D: NA
size: NA
J: TRBJ1-6
length: 15
DNA: TGTGCCAGCAGCTTAGACAGAACCTTAAATTCACCCCTCCACTTT
CDR3: CASSLDRTLNSPLHF

V: TRBV11-2
D: TRBD2
size: NA
J: TRBJ2-3
length: 18
DNA: TGTGCCAGCAGCCACGGGCTAGCGGGAGGCCCTAGCACAGATACGCAGTATTTT
CDR3: CASSHGLAGGPSTDTQYF

V: TRBV28
D: TRBD2
size: NA
J: TRBJ2-5
length: 16
DNA: TGTGCCAGCAGACCCCCCCCCAGGCGGGGGCAAGAGACCCAGTACTTC
CDR3: CASRPPPRRGQETQYF

V: TRBV16
D: NA
size: NA
J: TRBJ1-5
length: 15
DNA: TGTGCCAGCAGCCAAGAGGGGGTTGGCAATCAGCCCCAGCATTTT
CDR3: CASSQEGVGNQPQHF

V: TRBV6-1
D: TRBD1
size: NA
J: TRBJ1-2
length: 14
DNA: TGTGCCAGCAGTGAAGCAGCGACAGGGTATGGCTACACCTTC
CDR3: CASSEAATGYGYTF

V: TRBV20-1
D: NA
size: many
J: TRBJ1-1
length: 11
DNA: TGCAGTGCCAGGCGAGACACTGAAGCTTTCTTT
CDR3: CSARRDTEAFF

V: TRBV7-8
D: NA
size: NA
J: TRBJ1-4
length: 14
DNA: TGTGCCAGCAGCTGGGGGAGGGGAGCTGAAAAACTGTTTTTT
CDR3: CASSWGRGAEKLFF

V: TRBV12-5
D: NA
size: NA
J: TRBJ2-2
length: 13
DNA: TGTGCTAGTGGTTTGTATTCTACCGGGGAGCTGTTTTTT
CDR3: CASGLYSTGELFF

V: TRBV28
D: TRBD1
size: NA
J: TRBJ2-5
length: 15
DNA: TGTGCCAGCAGTTCCCCGGGACAGGGTGGAGAGACCCAGTACTTC
CDR3: CASSSPGQGGETQYF

V: TRBV11-3
D: TRBD2
size: NA
J: TRBJ2-3
length: 16
DNA: TGTGCCAGCAGCAAGACTAGCGGGAGTCGGGCAGATACGCAGTATTTT
CDR3: CASSKTSGSRADTQYF

V: TRBV6-5
D: TRBD2
size: NA
J: TRBJ2-1
length: 16
DNA: TGTGCCAGCAGTTACTTTTCGGGACTAGCGGGAAATGAGCAGTTCTTC
CDR3: CASSYFSGLAGNEQFF

V: TRBV6-1
D: NA
size: NA
J: TRBJ1-5
length: 13
DNA: TGTGCCAGCAGTGACAGTAGCAATCAGCCCCAGCATTTT
CDR3: CASSDSSNQPQHF

V: TRBV4-2
D: TRBD2
size: once
J: TRBJ2-7
length: 18
DNA: TGTGCCAGCAGCCAAGAAATAGCGGGAGGGGGCTTTCGGTACGAGCAGTACTTC
CDR3: CASSQEIAGGGFRYEQYF

V: TRBV30
D: NA
size: NA
J: TRBJ1-2
length: 10
DNA: TGTGCCTGGAGTGCGGGTGGCTACACCTTC
CDR3: CAWSAGGYTF

V: TRBV7-6
D: TRBD1
size: NA
J: TRBJ2-5
length: 17
DNA: TGTGCCAGCAGCTTAATAGCCACAGGGGGCGCTTGGGAGACCCAGTACTTC
CDR3: CASSLIATGGAWETQYF

V: TRBV19
D: TRBD2
size: NA
J: TRBJ2-1
length: 16
DNA: TGTGCCAGTAGTATAGATAGTAGCGGGAGGGGCAATGAGCAGTTCTTC
CDR3: CASSIDSSGRGNEQFF

V: TRBV4-2
D: TRBD2
size: NA
J: TRBJ2-1
length: 17
DNA: TGTGCCAGCAGCCAAGAAGGACTAGAATACCCTTACAATGAGCAGTTCTTC
CDR3: CASSQEGLEYPYNEQFF

V: TRBV28
D: TRBD1
size: few
J: TRBJ1-4
length: 14
DNA: TGTGCCAGCAGCTTACCAGGGACAGGGGAAAAACTGTTTTTT
CDR3: CASSLPGTGEKLFF

V: TRBV6-5
D: NA
size: NA
J: TRBJ1-6
length: 13
DNA: TGTGCCAGCAGTTTAACAGGGCCGTTGCCCCTCCACTTT
CDR3: CASSLTGPLPLHF

V: TRBV19
D: TRBD1
size: NA
J: TRBJ2-4
length: 16
DNA: TGTGCCAGTAGCCAGAGGACCCCGGGACAGGGGGACATTCAGTACTTC
CDR3: CASSQRTPGQGDIQYF

V: TRBV5-4
D: TRBD1
size: NA
J: TRBJ1-4
length: 14
DNA: TGTGCCAGCAGCCCCAAAGGGGGCGATGAAAAACTGTTTTTT
CDR3: CASSPKGGDEKLFF

V: TRBV19
D: TRBD1
size: NA
J: TRBJ2-7
length: 15
DNA: TGTGCCAGTAGGCGGACAGGGGATAAGACCTACGAGCAGTACTTC
CDR3: CASRRTGDKTYEQYF

V: TRBV19
D: NA
size: NA
J: TRBJ1-2
length: 14
DNA: TGTGCCAGTAGTATAGACAGGGGCGTCGTTGGCTACACCTTC
CDR3: CASSIDRGVVGYTF

V: TRBV15
D: NA
size: NA
J: TRBJ2-1
length: 16
DNA: TGTGCCACCAGCCGACAAAAGGGACCTACCGGGGGTGAGCAGTTCTTC
CDR3: CATSRQKGPTGGEQFF

V: TRBV7-2
D: NA
size: NA
J: TRBJ2-5
length: 15
DNA: TGTGCCAGCAGCCGCACGGGAGTGGGTGGGGAGACCCAGTACTTC
CDR3: CASSRTGVGGETQYF

V: TRBV12-3/TRBV12-4
D: NA
size: NA
J: TRBJ2-1
length: 13
DNA: TGTGCCAGCAGAAGTACAGGGATGGGTGAGCAGTTCTTC
CDR3: CASRSTGMGEQFF

V: TRBV28
D: NA
size: NA
J: TRBJ2-7
length: 13
DNA: TGTGCCAGCAGTCAGGGCGGCCCCTACGAGCAGTACTTC
CDR3: CASSQGGPYEQYF

V: TRBV7-2
D: TRBD2
size: once
J: TRBJ2-2
length: 18
DNA: TGTGCCAGCAGCACCCCCGGGACTAGCTTTATGGAACCCGGGGAGCTGTTTTTT
CDR3: CASSTPGTSFMEPGELFF

V: TRBV30
D: TRBD2
size: once
J: TRBJ2-3
length: 14
DNA: TGTGCCTGGACCGCGGGAGGGCAAGCAGATACGCAGTATTTT
CDR3: CAWTAGGQADTQYF

V: TRBV24-1
D: NA
size: once
J: TRBJ1-2
length: 14
DNA: TGTGCCACCAGTGATGGGACATCCCTTCGGGGCTACACCTTC
CDR3: CATSDGTSLRGYTF

V: TRBV24-1
D: TRBD2
size: NA
J: TRBJ2-3
length: 15
DNA: TGTGCCACCAGTGGCCATACTAGCGGCACAGATACGCAGTATTTT
CDR3: CATSGHTSGTDTQYF

V: TRBV6-2/TRBV6-3
D: NA
size: NA
J: TRBJ2-5
length: 14
DNA: TGTGCCAGCAGTTACTCAAGACAGGTGGAGACCCAGTACTTC
CDR3: CASSYSRQVETQYF

V: TRBV14
D: TRBD2
size: NA
J: TRBJ2-1
length: 15
DNA: TGTGCCAGCAGCCAAGCCCTAGCGGGAGTGGGTGAGCAGTTCTTC
CDR3: CASSQALAGVGEQFF

V: TRBV3-1/TRBV3-2
D: TRBD2
size: few
J: TRBJ2-5
length: 17
DNA: TGTGCCAGCAGCCAAGTCGGGCTAGCGGGAGTCGGGGAGACCCAGTACTTC
CDR3: CASSQVGLAGVGETQYF

V: TRBV28
D: TRBD2
size: once
J: TRBJ2-1
length: 12
DNA: TGTGCCAGCAGCCCAGGACTAGCGGGAACGTTCTTC
CDR3: CASSPGLAGTFF

V: TRBV9
D: NA
size: NA
J: TRBJ1-1
length: 15
DNA: TGTGCCAGCAGCGCAGACAGGCAGTCAAACACTGAAGCTTTCTTT
CDR3: CASSADRQSNTEAFF

V: TRBV7-8
D: TRBD2
size: few
J: TRBJ2-1
length: 15
DNA: TGTGCCAGCAGCTTACGCCTAGCGGGATATGATGAGCAGTTCTTC
CDR3: CASSLRLAGYDEQFF

V: TRBV28
D: TRBD1
size: NA
J: TRBJ2-1
length: 17
DNA: TGTGCCAGCAGTTTATATTTCGGGACAGGGGGCTTTAATGAGCAGTTCTTC
CDR3: CASSLYFGTGGFNEQFF

V: TRBV28
D: NA
size: NA
J: TRBJ1-5
length: 15
DNA: TGTGCCAGCAGTTTACAGGAGGCGGGTAGGGAGCCCCAGCATTTT
CDR3: CASSLQEAGREPQHF

V: TRBV5-6
D: TRBD2
size: NA
J: TRBJ2-3
length: 16
DNA: TGTGCCAGCAGCTTAGCTTTGGCTAGCGGGGCAGATACGCAGTATTTT
CDR3: CASSLALASGADTQYF

V: TRBV5-4
D: NA
size: NA
J: TRBJ2-2
length: 15
DNA: TGTGCCAGCAGTTCCGGACTCGTGAACACCGGGGAGCTGTTTTTT
CDR3: CASSSGLVNTGELFF

V: TRBV7-9
D: TRBD1
size: NA
J: TRBJ1-4
length: 16
DNA: TGTGCCAGCAGCCCCGAGGGGGACAGGGGTGGTGAAAAACTGTTTTTT
CDR3: CASSPEGDRGGEKLFF

V: TRBV7-2
D: TRBD2
size: NA
J: TRBJ2-7
length: 19
DNA: TGTGCCAGCAGCTTACTACAGACTAGCTTACTTCGGACACCCTACGAGCAGTACTTC
CDR3: CASSLLQTSLLRTPYEQYF

V: TRBV6-5
D: NA
size: NA
J: TRBJ1-5
length: 14
DNA: TGTGCCAGCCAAAAGGCAGGGAGGTCTCAGCCCCAGCATTTT
CDR3: CASQKAGRSQPQHF

V: TRBV9
D: NA
size: NA
J: TRBJ1-1
length: 14
DNA: TGTGCCAGCAGCGTAGTAGGGGCCCCCACTGAAGCTTTCTTT
CDR3: CASSVVGAPTEAFF

V: TRBV28
D: NA
size: NA
J: TRBJ1-5
length: 18
DNA: TGTGCCAGCAGTTTACCCCTCCGACTAGACAGAATCGCCCACCCCCAGCATTTT
CDR3: CASSLPLRLDRIAHPQHF

V: TRBV27
D: NA
size: NA
J: TRBJ2-4
length: 13
DNA: TGTGCCAGCAGTCCATTAATCCCAACAATTCAGTACTTC
CDR3: CASSPLIPTIQYF

V: TRBV19
D: NA
size: NA
J: TRBJ2-1
length: 15
DNA: TGTGCCAGTAACAATATACAGGGAATCGACAATGAGCAGTTCTTC
CDR3: CASNNIQGIDNEQFF

V: TRBV11-3
D: NA
size: NA
J: TRBJ2-7
length: 14
DNA: TGTGCCAGCAGCCCCCAGGGAGGCTCCTACGAGCAGTACTTC
CDR3: CASSPQGGSYEQYF

V: TRBV7-9
D: TRBD1
size: NA
J: TRBJ1-2
length: 15
DNA: TGTGCCAGCAGCTCGGACAGGGGGCGGACCTATGGCTACACCTTC
CDR3: CASSSDRGRTYGYTF

V: TRBV19
D: TRBD1
size: once
J: TRBJ2-5
length: 15
DNA: TGTGCCAGTAGTACTTTAGGACAGGGCAGTCAGACCCAGTACTTC
CDR3: CASSTLGQGSQTQYF

V: TRBV11-2
D: NA
size: NA
J: TRBJ1-5
length: 13
DNA: TGTGCCAGCAGCTTAGAAGTGCGTCAGCCCCAGCATTTT
CDR3: CASSLEVRQPQHF

V: TRBV13
D: TRBD1
size: NA
J: TRBJ1-4
length: 14
DNA: TGTGCCAGCAGCTTTCAGGGGGCTAATGAAAAACTGTTTTTT
CDR3: CASSFQGANEKLFF

V: TRBV30
D: NA
size: NA
J: TRBJ2-7
length: 14
DNA: TGTGCCTGGAGTGTACAGGGCTCTTCCTACGAGCAGTACTTC
CDR3: CAWSVQGSSYEQYF

V: TRBV5-4
D: NA
size: NA
J: TRBJ1-2
length: 13
DNA: TGTGCCAGCAGGGCGGACAGACTTTATGGCTACACCTTC
CDR3: CASRADRLYGYTF